What follows describes a single T cell receptor (beta chain). The antigen remains undetermined. These data belong to a study of shared clonotypes between healthy human individuals. CDR1 and CDR2 (germline): MNHNS, SASEGT. V was shortened by 2 bases and J by 2 bases, with 13 bases between the two germline ends. This CDR3 contains 16 residues. The method was immunoSEQ multiplex PCR; TCRdb's version includes in-frame clones alone and lacks a portion of them. This repertoire shows about 490,000 clones, 70% to 80% found once; its top ten account for around 12%. Points from the study as a whole: The authors expected sequencing depth to affect clonotype sharing among donors.

Sequenced: PBMCs. The rearrangement joins TRBV6-1 to TRBJ2-1; D possibly corresponds to TRBD2 (6 bases). This receptor was obtained from a middle-aged woman in good health. Some clones in this sample may be carry-over from other donors' samples. The CDR3 reads CASSETSGFPYNEQFF. The DNA for the CDR3 is TGTGCCAGCAGTGAAACGAGCGGGTTTCCCTACAATGAGCAGTTCTTC.